These T cell receptor beta chains were read from a single sample in a study of blood T cell repertoires in COVID-19. Repertoires were generated with immunoSEQ multiplex PCR, while TCRdb's copy carries only in-frame clones and drops some. The sample holds approximately 210,000 clones, approximately 80% seen once. The sequenced material came from PBMCs or T cells enriched from blood (not recorded which). The receptors derive from a woman aged 45-60 years with acute COVID-19. Both conserved end residues are trimmed from each CDR3. The D gene is left open where the match is weak.

v_gene: TRBV6-1
d_gene: -
CDR3aa: ASSEWTRQY

v_gene: TRBV7-2
d_gene: -
CDR3aa: ASSFAGIGDTGELF

v_gene: TRBV28
d_gene: -
CDR3aa: ASSGEGWVYT

v_gene: TRBV4-1
d_gene: TRBD2
CDR3aa: ASSHGSGGTGETQY

v_gene: TRBV2
d_gene: -
CDR3aa: ASAQASSYEQY

v_gene: TRBV28
d_gene: -
CDR3aa: ASSFREQF

v_gene: TRBV5-5
d_gene: TRBD1
CDR3aa: ASSLGQGMVSNQPQH

v_gene: TRBV2
d_gene: -
CDR3aa: ASTGGGSYNEQF

v_gene: TRBV11-2
d_gene: TRBD1
CDR3aa: ASSLGTGVGYT

v_gene: TRBV6-5
d_gene: TRBD1
CDR3aa: ASSHPGQPSYEQY

v_gene: TRBV11-3
d_gene: TRBD2
CDR3aa: ASSPGLVPTGELF

v_gene: TRBV18
d_gene: TRBD1
CDR3aa: ASSSKDRVEKLF

v_gene: TRBV6-5
d_gene: TRBD2
CDR3aa: ASSTLAGGPGEQY

v_gene: TRBV19
d_gene: -
CDR3aa: ASSVPGSTVSYNEQF

v_gene: TRBV7-2
d_gene: TRBD2
CDR3aa: ASSFAPSGLAGGRETQY

v_gene: TRBV6-6
d_gene: TRBD2
CDR3aa: ASSYWLAGVETQY

v_gene: TRBV5-1
d_gene: TRBD1
CDR3aa: ASTPGTGIDGYT

v_gene: TRBV6-5
d_gene: -
CDR3aa: ASRVNPADGDTQY

v_gene: TRBV15
d_gene: -
CDR3aa: ATSRDRGHEQY

v_gene: TRBV7-2
d_gene: -
CDR3aa: ASSRRGGSESPLH

v_gene: TRBV5-1
d_gene: -
CDR3aa: ASSLDLELPGNTIY

v_gene: TRBV14
d_gene: -
CDR3aa: ASSQAGMNTEAF

v_gene: TRBV19
d_gene: -
CDR3aa: ASSLTSTDTQY

v_gene: TRBV3-1/TRBV3-2
d_gene: -
CDR3aa: ASSQEGRSIVAKNIQY

v_gene: TRBV12-3/TRBV12-4
d_gene: -
CDR3aa: ASSLVVETQY

v_gene: TRBV29-1
d_gene: -
CDR3aa: SVVVLTGVNTEAF

v_gene: TRBV28
d_gene: TRBD2
CDR3aa: ASRGAGGRNEQF

v_gene: TRBV28
d_gene: -
CDR3aa: ASSPWDNPLGDSNQPQH

v_gene: TRBV4-1
d_gene: -
CDR3aa: ASSQPQGPNFYGYT

v_gene: TRBV19
d_gene: TRBD1
CDR3aa: ASSSPGGKNIQY

v_gene: TRBV5-1
d_gene: -
CDR3aa: ASSLEGTDFNEQF

v_gene: TRBV2
d_gene: -
CDR3aa: ASSESTGPDTQY

v_gene: TRBV15
d_gene: TRBD1
CDR3aa: ATSKGQGWFEQY

v_gene: TRBV28
d_gene: -
CDR3aa: ASGRTVSSYEQY

v_gene: TRBV5-1
d_gene: -
CDR3aa: ASVRDSRGTGELF

v_gene: TRBV7-9
d_gene: -
CDR3aa: ASSLVGVRGFGEQF

v_gene: TRBV7-2
d_gene: -
CDR3aa: ASSLSPLGSIEQF

v_gene: TRBV19
d_gene: TRBD2
CDR3aa: ASSMAGVWETQY

v_gene: TRBV4-2
d_gene: -
CDR3aa: ASSQEGRGRETQY

v_gene: TRBV28
d_gene: -
CDR3aa: ASSPTNTGFHSGELF

v_gene: TRBV7-3
d_gene: -
CDR3aa: ASSSGHLNTEAF

v_gene: TRBV6-5
d_gene: -
CDR3aa: ASTLIANSEAF

v_gene: TRBV6-2/TRBV6-3
d_gene: -
CDR3aa: ASSRLRIGDTYEQY

v_gene: TRBV2
d_gene: -
CDR3aa: ASSDGGATNEKLF

v_gene: TRBV9
d_gene: -
CDR3aa: ASSLAGTTNTGELF

v_gene: TRBV7-2
d_gene: TRBD2
CDR3aa: ASSQNSGRVGELF

v_gene: TRBV13
d_gene: TRBD1
CDR3aa: ASRGQGEVYT

v_gene: TRBV6-2/TRBV6-3
d_gene: -
CDR3aa: ASSYDLEQGWDNYGYT

v_gene: TRBV9
d_gene: TRBD2
CDR3aa: ASSVGLPSTDTQY

v_gene: TRBV6-5
d_gene: -
CDR3aa: ASSYSQGIPYEQY

v_gene: TRBV5-1
d_gene: TRBD1
CDR3aa: ASSPTGVRTEAF

v_gene: TRBV12-1
d_gene: -
CDR3aa: ASSSTGSNQPQH

v_gene: TRBV7-9
d_gene: TRBD1
CDR3aa: ASSLRQGALEKLF

v_gene: TRBV5-8
d_gene: -
CDR3aa: ASSPSSGIRTDTQY

v_gene: TRBV28
d_gene: TRBD1
CDR3aa: ASSFAGTGGYNEQF